This TCR beta chain appears in the sequencing data of a study of CD8+ T cells in alopecia areata. Alopecia areata patients had lesional scalp punch biopsies and peripheral blood taken from them. PBMC-derived CD4+ and CD8+ T cells were sorted. As for this clone: What it binds is not known.

cDNA reverse transcribed from extracted RNA served as the sequencing template. Sequenced by immunoSEQ multiplex PCR; TCRdb stores in-frame clones only, minus some. There are 100,000 to 150,000 clones in the sample; roughly 50% occur only once, and 10% to 13% lies in the top ten. With 6 bases removed from V and 5 bases from J, the gap between germline ends came to 16 bases. CDR3 length: 13 residues. CDR1 is SQVTM, CDR2 ANQGSEA, per germline. Study-wide results and limits: Clonality in lesional scalp, especially alopecia totalis/universalis, exceeded that of normal scalp. Mice showed clearer TCR sharing than patients did, a gap that was possibly HLA-related.

The receptor was isolated from a human donor with alopecia areata. The sample taken for sequencing was NKG2D-low CD8+ T cells sorted from blood. The V gene is TRBV29-1, the J gene TRBJ1-2; TRBD1 might be the D (6 bases). CDR3 sequence: CSVRDLRGYGYTF. The CDR3, as DNA: TGCAGCGTGCGCGACCTCAGGGGTTATGGCTACACCTTC. The full variable domain, completed using reference TRBV29-1 and TRBJ1-2, is SAVISQKPSRDICQRGTSLTIQCQVDSQVTMMFWYRQQPGQSLTLIATANQGSEATYESGFVIDKFPISRPNLTFSTLTVSNMSPEDSSIYLCSVRDLRGYGYTFGSGTRLTVV.